This TCR beta chain was recorded in a study of cytomegalovirus exposure and HLA in healthy donors. Study results and limitations: Sequencing artifact likely explains a cluster of highly shared sequence variants. Researchers reported in a later analysis that a missense DCLRE1C variant was tied to TCR beta V- and J-gene trimming. Several of the most significant clusters appeared, in a later analysis, to be linked to common viral pathogens. Investigators reported fewer than 200 TCR beta chains as tied to cytomegalovirus.

With 6 bases removed from V and 3 bases from J, the gap between germline ends came to 8 bases. The CDR3 extends over 12 amino acids. In germline, CDR1 is SNHLY, CDR2 FYNNEI. Comment on this clone: Its antigen remains unidentified.

The primer mix had 60 Vbeta and 13 Jbeta primers. Generated by immunoSEQ multiplex PCR, the TCRdb table keeps only in-frame clones and is missing some. The sample lists 30,000 to 45,000 clones; about nine tenths were seen once. The source of this sequence is a middle-aged woman in good health and CMV-seropositive. Sequenced material: PBMCs. The chain combines TRBV2 with TRBJ1-1, with D unresolved. In DNA form, the CDR3 reads TGTGCCAGCAGGAGCCTAGACACTGAAGCTTTCTTT. Translating it yields CASRSLDTEAFF.